A selection of T cell receptor beta chains follows, all from one sample in a study of T cell repertoires in cytomegalovirus infection. These receptors have no identified antigens. TCRdb passed the reads through MiXCR, listing each CDR3 protein once. The sample lists more than 250,000 distinct CDR3 sequences, more than 20% occurring once. The source material was cultured PBMCs, sampled from culture after CMV antigen stimulation. The receptors were sampled from a human donor in good health (CMV status not recorded). Some clones in this sample may be carry-over from other donors' samples. Each CDR3 is given with its conserved first and last residue.

j_gene	v_gene	CDR3aa
TRBJ1-1	TRBV12-3/TRBV12-4	CASSLAGNTEAFF
TRBJ2-3	TRBV7-7	CASSKNSGRGTDTQYF
TRBJ2-2	TRBV7-3	CASSLVTGELFF
TRBJ2-2	TRBV27	CASSLSRGIGTGELFF
TRBJ1-2	TRBV19	CASSMAGYGYTF
TRBJ2-7	TRBV6-2/TRBV6-3	CASSFQDYEQYF
TRBJ1-3	TRBV9	CASSASNSGNTIYF
TRBJ2-2	TRBV5-1	CASSLAVREELFF
TRBJ2-3	TRBV29-1	CSVEGTAQEEDTQYF
TRBJ2-3	TRBV19	CASTLGTSGTDTQYF
TRBJ2-7	TRBV7-2	CASSPMISGFGEQYF
TRBJ2-1	TRBV11-3	CASSLGLAGGPDEQFF
TRBJ1-3	TRBV19	CASSNRGSGNTIYF
TRBJ2-3	TRBV7-6	CASSSPGERGGTDTQYF
TRBJ2-5	TRBV12-3/TRBV12-4	CASSLGTRVQETQYF
TRBJ1-5	TRBV7-8	CASSLGTEDGNQPQHF
TRBJ1-5	TRBV12-3/TRBV12-4	CASSLGRPQHF